Shown below are 5 T cell receptor beta chains from a single sample sequenced in a study of blood T cell repertoires in COVID-19. TCRdb's table, derived via immunoSEQ multiplex PCR, lists solely in-frame clones and lacks some. In the table there are about 46,000 clones, roughly 85% of which are singletons. The sample was peripheral blood. These receptors originate from an elderly woman with COVID-19, enrolled during active disease.

The CDR3 here is CASSSTFTWTLSYEQYF. DNA of the CDR3: TGTGCCAGCAGCTCCACTTTCACCTGGACATTATCCTACGAGCAGTACTTC. The gene calls are TRBV7-2 and TRBJ2-7; D is possibly TRBD1 (5 bases). The CDR3 is made up of 17 amino acids. Germline-derived CDR1 and CDR2 are SGHTA and FQGNSA. V dropped 4 bases and J dropped 1 base, with 20 bases sitting between them.

The V gene is TRBV18, the J gene TRBJ2-2; D uncertain. CDR1 KGHSH and CDR2 LQKENI come from the germline V gene. There are 13 residues in the CDR3. Trimming stripped 4 bases from V and 6 bases from J, with 9 bases between. In DNA, the CDR3 is TGTGCCAGCTCACGGCTGGCGGCCGGGGAGCTGTTTTTT. Translated: CASSRLAAGELFF.

The J gene is TRBJ2-1, the V gene TRBV5-6, with D possibly matching TRBD1 (7 bases). The V gene lost 0 bases and the J gene lost 5 bases, with 15 bases spanning the gap. This CDR3 is 16 amino acids long. Per the germline V gene, CDR1 is SGHDT and CDR2 is YYEEEE. In DNA form, the CDR3 reads TGTGCCAGCAGCTTGGGCGGGACAGTGAACGACAATGAGCAGTTCTTC. Its protein is CASSLGGTVNDNEQFF.

Concerning this clone itself: A much larger clonotype is one base distant, so this may be a read error. This chain connects TRBV7-3 to TRBJ2-1; TRBD2 aligns across 8 bases. Germline V gives CDR1 SGHTA, CDR2 FQGTGA. The trim removed 5 bases at V and 4 bases at J, leaving 4 bases unmatched. The CDR3 contains 14 residues. The CDR3 region has the DNA TGTGCCAGCAGCGCGGGCGGGGGGTACAATGAGCAGTTCTTC. Its translation is CASSAGGGYNEQFF.

This sequence joins TRBV27 and TRBJ2-5; 13 nucleotides match TRBD2. Germline CDR1 is MNHEY and CDR2 is SMNVEV (reference sequence). V trimming: 5 bases; J trimming: 5 bases; junction bases outside the gene matches: 8. This CDR3 is 16 amino acids long. This CDR3 reads CASSGNGTSGIETQYF. The DNA for the CDR3 is TGTGCCAGCAGTGGCAACGGGACTAGCGGGATTGAGACCCAGTACTTC.